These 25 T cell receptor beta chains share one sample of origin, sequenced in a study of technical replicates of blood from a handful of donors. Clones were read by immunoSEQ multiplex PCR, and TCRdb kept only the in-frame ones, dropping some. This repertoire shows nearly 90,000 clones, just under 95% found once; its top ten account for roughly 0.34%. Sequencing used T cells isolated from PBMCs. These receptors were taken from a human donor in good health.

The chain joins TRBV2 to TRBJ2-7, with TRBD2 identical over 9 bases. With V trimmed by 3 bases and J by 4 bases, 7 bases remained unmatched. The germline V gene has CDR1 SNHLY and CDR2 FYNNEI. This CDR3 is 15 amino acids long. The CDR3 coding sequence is TGTGCCAGCAGTGATGGGCGCGGGAGGGTTTACGAGCAGTACTTC. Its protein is CASSDGRGRVYEQYF.

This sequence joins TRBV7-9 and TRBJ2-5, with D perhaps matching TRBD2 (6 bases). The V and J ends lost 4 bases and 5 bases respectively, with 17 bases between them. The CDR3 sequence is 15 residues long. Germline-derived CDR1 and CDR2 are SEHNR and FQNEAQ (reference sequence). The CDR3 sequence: CASSSSHREWETQYF. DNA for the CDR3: TGTGCCAGCAGCTCCTCCCACCGGGAGTGGGAGACCCAGTACTTC.

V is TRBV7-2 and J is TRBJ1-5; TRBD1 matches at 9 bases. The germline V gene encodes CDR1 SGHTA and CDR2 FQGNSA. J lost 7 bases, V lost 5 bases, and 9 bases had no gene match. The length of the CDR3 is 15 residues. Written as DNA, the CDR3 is TGTGCCAGCAGCCCCGGGACAGGGTCGACCCAGCCCCAGCATTTT. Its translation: CASSPGTGSTQPQHF. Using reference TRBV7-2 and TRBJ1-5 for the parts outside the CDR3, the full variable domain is GAGVSQSPSNKVTEKGKDVELRCDPISGHTALYWYRQSLGQGLEFLIYFQGNSAPDKSGLPSDRFSAERTGGSVSTLTIQRTQQEDSAVYLCASSPGTGSTQPQHFGDGTRLSIL.

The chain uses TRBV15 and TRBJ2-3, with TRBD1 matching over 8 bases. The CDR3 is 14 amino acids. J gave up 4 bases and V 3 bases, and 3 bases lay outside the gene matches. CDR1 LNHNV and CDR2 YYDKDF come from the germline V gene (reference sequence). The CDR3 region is CATSRDRASDTQYF. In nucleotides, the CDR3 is TGTGCCACCAGCAGGGACAGGGCCTCAGATACGCAGTATTTT.

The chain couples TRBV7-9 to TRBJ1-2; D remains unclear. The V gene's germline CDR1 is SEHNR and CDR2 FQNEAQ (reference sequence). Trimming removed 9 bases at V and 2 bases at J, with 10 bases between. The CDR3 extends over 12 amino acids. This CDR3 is CASRTENYGYTF. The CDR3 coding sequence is TGTGCCAGTAGGACTGAGAACTATGGCTACACCTTC.

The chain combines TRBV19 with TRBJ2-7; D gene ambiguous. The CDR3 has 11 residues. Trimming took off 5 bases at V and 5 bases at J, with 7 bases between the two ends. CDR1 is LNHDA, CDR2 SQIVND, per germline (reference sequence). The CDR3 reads CASSYADEQYF. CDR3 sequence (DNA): TGTGCCAGTAGTTATGCGGACGAGCAGTACTTC.

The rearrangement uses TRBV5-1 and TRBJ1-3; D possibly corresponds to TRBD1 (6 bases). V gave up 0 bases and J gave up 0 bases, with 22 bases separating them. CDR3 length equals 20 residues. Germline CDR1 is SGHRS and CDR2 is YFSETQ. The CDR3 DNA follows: TGCGCCAGCAGCTTGGAATTGATTGGGGGCCTTACGTCCTCTGGAAACACCATATATTTT. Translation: CASSLELIGGLTSSGNTIYF.

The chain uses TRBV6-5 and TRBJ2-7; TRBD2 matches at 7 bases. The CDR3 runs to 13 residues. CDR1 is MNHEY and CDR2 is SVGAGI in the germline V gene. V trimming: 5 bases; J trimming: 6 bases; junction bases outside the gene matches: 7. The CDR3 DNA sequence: TGTGCCAGCAGTGTCCGGGGGGATTCCGAGCAGTACTTC. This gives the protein CASSVRGDSEQYF.

CDR3 bases: TGTGCCAGCAGCTCTAGCGGGGTGGGGGATGGCACAGATACGCAGTATTTT. Translation: CASSSSGVGDGTDTQYF. The chain recombines TRBV11-2 with TRBJ2-3, with TRBD2 matching 9 bases. This CDR3 has 17 amino acids. Germline V CDR1 and CDR2: SGHAT, FQNNGV. The ends lost 4 bases at V and 1 base at J; junction bases unmatched: 9.

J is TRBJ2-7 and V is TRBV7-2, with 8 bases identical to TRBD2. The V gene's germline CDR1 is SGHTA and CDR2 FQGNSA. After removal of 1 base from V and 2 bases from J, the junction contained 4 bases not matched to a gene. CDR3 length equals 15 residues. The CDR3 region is CASSLEGTSPYEQYF. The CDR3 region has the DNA TGTGCCAGCAGCTTAGAAGGGACTAGTCCCTACGAGCAGTACTTC.

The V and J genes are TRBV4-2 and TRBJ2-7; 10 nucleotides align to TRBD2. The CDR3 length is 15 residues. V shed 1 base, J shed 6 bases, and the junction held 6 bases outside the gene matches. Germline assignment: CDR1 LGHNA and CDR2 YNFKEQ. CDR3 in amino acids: CASSQVLAGEREQYF. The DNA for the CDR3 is TGTGCCAGCAGCCAAGTGCTAGCGGGAGAGCGCGAGCAGTACTTC.

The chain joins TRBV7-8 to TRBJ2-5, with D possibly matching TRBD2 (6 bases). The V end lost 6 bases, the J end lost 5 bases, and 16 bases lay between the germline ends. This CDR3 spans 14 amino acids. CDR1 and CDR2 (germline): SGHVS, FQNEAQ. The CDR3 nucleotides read TGTGCCAGCAGGAAACTCGGGACTTTGGAGACCCAGTACTTC. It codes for CASRKLGTLETQYF.

The DNA for the CDR3 is TGTGCCAGCAGCCAAGAGGAGGGAGGCAGGCTAAGGGGCTACACCTTC. It is translated as CASSQEEGGRLRGYTF. This chain links TRBV14 with TRBJ1-2; D uncertain. The V gene lost 0 bases and the J gene lost 8 bases, with 19 bases spanning the gap. The CDR3 consists of 16 residues. Looked up from germline, CDR1 is SGHDN and CDR2 is FVKESK.

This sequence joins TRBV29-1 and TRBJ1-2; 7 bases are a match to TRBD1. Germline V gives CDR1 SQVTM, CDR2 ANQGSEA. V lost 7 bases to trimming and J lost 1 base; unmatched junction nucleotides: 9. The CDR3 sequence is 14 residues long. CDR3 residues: CSAAGGGGNYGYTF. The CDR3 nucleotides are TGCAGCGCCGCAGGGGGAGGTGGTAACTATGGCTACACCTTC.

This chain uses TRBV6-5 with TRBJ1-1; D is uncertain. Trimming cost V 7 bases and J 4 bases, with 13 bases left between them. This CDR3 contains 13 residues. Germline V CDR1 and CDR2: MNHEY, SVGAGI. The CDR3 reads CASNAGRFTEAFF. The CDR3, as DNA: TGTGCCAGCAACGCAGGAAGGTTCACTGAAGCTTTCTTT.

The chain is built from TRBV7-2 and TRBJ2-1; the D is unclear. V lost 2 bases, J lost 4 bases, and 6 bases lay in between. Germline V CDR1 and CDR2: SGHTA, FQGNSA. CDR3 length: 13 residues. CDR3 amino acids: CASSLQAYNEQFF. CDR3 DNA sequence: TGTGCCAGCAGCTTACAGGCTTACAATGAGCAGTTCTTC.

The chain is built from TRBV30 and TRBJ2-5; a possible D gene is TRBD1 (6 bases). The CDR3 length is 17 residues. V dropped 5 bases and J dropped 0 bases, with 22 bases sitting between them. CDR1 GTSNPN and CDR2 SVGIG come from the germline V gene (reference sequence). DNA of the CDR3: TGTGCCTGGGGGGGCCCGCTACGAGGAATTTACCAAGAGACCCAGTACTTC. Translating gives CAWGGPLRGIYQETQYF. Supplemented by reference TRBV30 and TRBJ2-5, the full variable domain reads SQTIHQWPATLVQPVGSPLSLECTVEGTSNPNLYWYRQAAGRGLQLLFYSVGIGQISSEVPQNLSASRPQDRQFILSSKKLLLSDSGFYLCAWGGPLRGIYQETQYFGPGTRLLVL.

The CDR3 loop is CASSPDRGDEQYF. In DNA, the CDR3 is TGTGCCAGCAGTCCGGACAGGGGGGACGAGCAGTACTTC. The chain is built from TRBV28 and TRBJ2-7; 10 bases are a match to TRBD1. Germline V gene sequence: CDR1 MDHEN, CDR2 SYDVKM. The CDR3 length is 13 residues. Trimming cost V 5 bases and J 5 bases; bases outside gene matches: 3.

CDR3 amino acids: CSAGTATHYNEQFF. The DNA for the CDR3 is TGCAGCGCTGGGACAGCTACTCACTACAATGAGCAGTTCTTC. The chain carries TRBV29-1 and TRBJ2-1; 7 positions match TRBD1. From germline, CDR1 is SQVTM and CDR2 ANQGSEA. V trimming: 7 bases; J trimming: 3 bases; junction bases outside the gene matches: 9. CDR3 length: 14 amino acids.

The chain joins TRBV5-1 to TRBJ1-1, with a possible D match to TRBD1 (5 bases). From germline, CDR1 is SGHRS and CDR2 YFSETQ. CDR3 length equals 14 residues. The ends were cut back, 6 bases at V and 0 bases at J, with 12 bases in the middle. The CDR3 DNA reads TGCGCCAGCAATAGGGGATCAATGAACACTGAAGCTTTCTTT. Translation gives CASNRGSMNTEAFF.

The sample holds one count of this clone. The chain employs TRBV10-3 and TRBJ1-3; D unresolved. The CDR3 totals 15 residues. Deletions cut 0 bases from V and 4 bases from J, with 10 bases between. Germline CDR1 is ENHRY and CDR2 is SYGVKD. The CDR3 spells CAISESRVAGNTIYF. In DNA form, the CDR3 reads TGTGCCATCAGTGAGTCGAGGGTGGCCGGAAACACCATATATTTT.

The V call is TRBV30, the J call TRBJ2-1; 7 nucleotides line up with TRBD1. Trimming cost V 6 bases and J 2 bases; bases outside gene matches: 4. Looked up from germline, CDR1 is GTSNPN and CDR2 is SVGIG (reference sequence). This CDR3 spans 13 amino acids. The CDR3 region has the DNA TGTGCCTGCCGACAGGGAGCCTACAATGAGCAGTTCTTC. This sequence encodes CACRQGAYNEQFF.

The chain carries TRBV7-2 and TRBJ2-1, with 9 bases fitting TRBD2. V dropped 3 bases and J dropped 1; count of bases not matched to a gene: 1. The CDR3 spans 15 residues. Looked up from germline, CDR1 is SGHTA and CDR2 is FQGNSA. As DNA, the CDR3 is TGTGCCAGCAGCTTCACTAGCGGGTCCTACAATGAGCAGTTCTTC. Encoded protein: CASSFTSGSYNEQFF.

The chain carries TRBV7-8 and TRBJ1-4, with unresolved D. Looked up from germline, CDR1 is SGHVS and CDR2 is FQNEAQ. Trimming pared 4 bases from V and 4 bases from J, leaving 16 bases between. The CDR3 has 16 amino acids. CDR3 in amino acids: CASSSYTRRDNEKLFF. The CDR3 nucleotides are TGTGCCAGCAGCTCATATACAAGGCGGGATAATGAAAAACTGTTTTTT.

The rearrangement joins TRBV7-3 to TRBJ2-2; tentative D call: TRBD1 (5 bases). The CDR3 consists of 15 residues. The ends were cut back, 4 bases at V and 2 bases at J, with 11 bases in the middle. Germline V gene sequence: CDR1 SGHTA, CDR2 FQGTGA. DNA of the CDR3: TGTGCCAGCAGCTCGACAGACGCAAACACCGGGGAGCTGTTTTTT. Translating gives CASSSTDANTGELFF.